The entry below describes one T cell receptor beta chain. No cognate antigen has been identified for it. Within one base of it there is no much larger clone, and no base qualities were kept. CDR1 GTSNPN and CDR2 SVGIG are derived from the germline V gene (reference sequence). Its CDR3 holds 15 amino acids, cysteine through phenylalanine. Here the CDR3 DNA is all that survives: 45 bases in frame from base 1. Cut back by 0 bases and 7 bases, the V and J ends lie 16 bases apart. This sample stems from a study of blood T cell repertoires in COVID-19 (dated by TCRdb to 2020 to 2022). Regarding the research as a whole: Samples covering the acute and convalescent phases of COVID-19 were provided by collaborators in the United States, Italy and Spain. The prospective study material was composed of cDNA or gDNA derived from T cells, B-cell-depleted T cells, or PBMCs. The dataset comprised deeply sampled blood TCRbeta repertoires from subjects exposed to, actively infected with, or recovered from COVID-19. The repertoires were made available in a free public database intended to serve as a resource for research on the immune response to SARS-CoV-2. Samples came from the ongoing ImmuneRACE study (first 160 participants) plus 1,254 subjects from 6 global collaborators. A de-identified subject ID, COVID-19 status, age in years and sex were almost always included in the sample metadata. Where HLA class I and class II types were available, the types were taken from metadata supplied by the sample provider, not from assay-based typing. What the authors observed across the whole study: Clinical and demographic metadata were provided uncurated, with the amount varying by source and participant.

The immunoSEQ Assay, a bias-controlled multiplex PCR, was used to amplify TCRbeta CDR3 regions from genomic DNA. In the authors' own workflow: Nucleated cell counts per sample were estimated from amplification of reference gene primers within the assay. To quantify the absolute abundance of each unique TCRbeta CDR3 rearrangement, sequence reads were collapsed and filtered. For each sample, productive Simpson clonality was calculated as the square root of Simpson's diversity index over productive rearrangements. Drawn from immuneACCESS, this table holds only the in-frame rearrangements with V and J called that TCRdb kept. Clones are partly lost; checked studies trace under half to an unresolved V gene and leave the rest unexplained. V, J and clone size derive from that table, while D and trimming were established from the DNA sequence. This sample is represented by a few hundred thousand clones; almost 90% of them were singletons. The top ten constitute 0.85% to 1.3% of the sample.

Enrolling through a virtual design, the prospective study's participants ranged in age from roughly 18 to 95 years and lived across around 25 United States geographic areas. In the prospective study, participants were assigned to cohorts based on the clinical history participants reported in a screening survey and a study questionnaire. Exposed participants had been in contact, within 2 weeks of entering the study, with a person who had a PCR-confirmed or clinician-diagnosed case of COVID-19. Each participant in the prospective study had whole blood, serum and a nasopharyngeal or oropharyngeal swab collected by mobile phlebotomists. Participants in the prospective study had the option to provide additional blood draws and questionnaires over an approximately two-month period. Before DNA extraction, blood samples from the prospective study were shipped at room temperature or frozen.

The sequenced sample consisted of PBMCs or T cells enriched from blood (not recorded which). The rearrangement combines TRBV30 with TRBJ1-5; a tentative D call is TRBD1 (5 bases match). The sequence was collected from a woman under 40 who had been exposed to COVID-19. The DNA sequence follows: TGTGCCTGGAGTGTAGGTCTGAAGGGGAACCAGCCCCAGCATTTT. This codes for CAWSVGLKGNQPQHF.